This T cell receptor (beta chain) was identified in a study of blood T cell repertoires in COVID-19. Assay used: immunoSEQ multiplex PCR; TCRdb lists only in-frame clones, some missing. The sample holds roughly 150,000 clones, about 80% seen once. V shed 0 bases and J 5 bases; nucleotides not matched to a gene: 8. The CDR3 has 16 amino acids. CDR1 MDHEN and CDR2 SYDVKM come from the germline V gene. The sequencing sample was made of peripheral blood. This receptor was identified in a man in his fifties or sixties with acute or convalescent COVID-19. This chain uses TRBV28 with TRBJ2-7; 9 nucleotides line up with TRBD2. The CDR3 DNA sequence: TGTGCCAGCAGTTTATGGGGGACGGCGGGAGGGAACGAGCAGTACTTC. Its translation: CASSLWGTAGGNEQYF.